The rows below give T cell receptor beta chains drawn from one sample of a study of neurological immune-mediated disorders. TCRdb reanalysed the 5' RACE reads using MiXCR and keeps one entry per CDR3 protein. The table includes 55,000 to 65,000 distinct CDR3 sequences, roughly 3.3% detected once. Input material: PBMCs. The receptors were sampled from a woman aged 25 to 39 with multiple sclerosis. CDR3s include the opening cysteine and the closing phenylalanine or tryptophan. The order of the fields is J gene, clone size, V gene, D gene, CDR3 protein, CDR3 DNA. D genes are given only for firm matches. Size is stated for part of the rows, as once, few or many counts, or as a class when the clone is expanded.

j_call: TRBJ1-1
clone_size: many
v_call: TRBV6-5
d_call: TRBD1
cdr3_aa: CASSPRDRVTEAFF
cdr3_nt: TGTGCCAGCAGTCCCCGGGACAGGGTCACTGAAGCTTTCTTT

j_call: TRBJ2-7
clone_size: many
v_call: TRBV28
d_call: TRBD1
cdr3_aa: CASSLEGAGDEQYF
cdr3_nt: TGTGCCAGCAGTTTAGAGGGGGCAGGGGACGAGCAGTACTTC

j_call: TRBJ2-4
clone_size: many
v_call: TRBV6-2/TRBV6-3
d_call: -
cdr3_aa: CASSTGGNIQYF
cdr3_nt: TGTGCCAGCAGCACCGGGGGAAACATTCAGTACTTC

j_call: TRBJ2-5
clone_size: medium-sized
v_call: TRBV20-1
d_call: -
cdr3_aa: CSAQGPGGETQYF
cdr3_nt: TGCAGTGCTCAGGGGCCCGGAGGGGAGACCCAGTACTTC

j_call: TRBJ2-7
clone_size: many
v_call: TRBV20-1
d_call: -
cdr3_aa: CSARDWTSYEQYF
cdr3_nt: TGCAGTGCTAGGGATTGGACCTCCTACGAGCAGTACTTC

j_call: TRBJ2-7
clone_size: many
v_call: TRBV5-1
d_call: TRBD2
cdr3_aa: CASSRGTSGTYEQYF
cdr3_nt: TGCGCCAGCAGCAGGGGGACTAGCGGAACCTACGAGCAGTACTTC

j_call: TRBJ1-2
clone_size: many
v_call: TRBV12-3/TRBV12-4
d_call: TRBD1
cdr3_aa: CASSQDRSYGYTF
cdr3_nt: TGTGCCAGCAGTCAGGACAGGAGCTATGGCTACACCTTC

j_call: TRBJ2-3
clone_size: many
v_call: TRBV20-1
d_call: -
cdr3_aa: CSARAGTNTDTQYF
cdr3_nt: TGCAGTGCTAGAGCAGGGACAAACACAGATACGCAGTATTTT

j_call: TRBJ2-1
clone_size: few
v_call: TRBV7-2
d_call: -
cdr3_aa: CASSLFTGLGNEQFF
cdr3_nt: TGTGCCAGCAGCTTATTCACAGGGCTAGGCAATGAGCAGTTCTTC

j_call: TRBJ1-5
clone_size: many
v_call: TRBV7-9
d_call: -
cdr3_aa: CASSLTGTFNQPQHF
cdr3_nt: TGTGCCAGCAGCTTAACCGGGACATTTAATCAGCCCCAGCATTTT

j_call: TRBJ2-3
clone_size: medium-sized
v_call: TRBV5-4
d_call: -
cdr3_aa: CASSSSTDTQYF
cdr3_nt: TGTGCCAGCAGCTCGAGCACAGATACGCAGTATTTT

j_call: TRBJ2-7
clone_size: many
v_call: TRBV5-5
d_call: -
cdr3_aa: CASSLEALPGPYEQYF
cdr3_nt: TGTGCCAGCAGCTTGGAAGCTCTTCCCGGGCCTTACGAGCAGTACTTC

j_call: TRBJ2-7
clone_size: many
v_call: TRBV3-1
d_call: -
cdr3_aa: CASSQVGEQYF
cdr3_nt: TGTGCCAGCAGCCAAGTGGGCGAGCAGTACTTC

j_call: TRBJ2-5
clone_size: many
v_call: TRBV11-2
d_call: -
cdr3_aa: CASSLLAAGFVKETQYF
cdr3_nt: TGTGCCAGCAGCTTACTGGCTGCGGGGTTTGTAAAAGAGACCCAGTACTTC

j_call: TRBJ1-5
clone_size: many
v_call: TRBV2
d_call: -
cdr3_aa: CASSFSRSNQPQHF
cdr3_nt: TGTGCCAGCAGTTTTTCCCGGAGCAATCAGCCCCAGCATTTT

j_call: TRBJ1-5
clone_size: many
v_call: TRBV29-1
d_call: TRBD1
cdr3_aa: CSVEGTGVGQPQHF
cdr3_nt: TGCAGCGTTGAAGGGACAGGGGTAGGTCAGCCCCAGCATTTT

j_call: TRBJ2-7
clone_size: -
v_call: TRBV20-1
d_call: TRBD2
cdr3_aa: CSARDNSGRGSYEQYF
cdr3_nt: TGCAGTGCTAGAGATAATAGCGGGAGGGGATCCTACGAGCAGTACTTC

j_call: TRBJ1-6
clone_size: many
v_call: TRBV21-1
d_call: -
cdr3_aa: CASPGQGGSPLHF
cdr3_nt: TGTGCCAGCCCCGGCCAGGGTGGTTCACCCCTCCACTTT

j_call: TRBJ1-3
clone_size: many
v_call: TRBV5-1
d_call: -
cdr3_aa: CASSLGQNRGNTIYF
cdr3_nt: TGCGCCAGCAGCTTGGGACAGAATCGAGGAAACACCATATATTTT

j_call: TRBJ2-3
clone_size: many
v_call: TRBV11-2
d_call: -
cdr3_aa: CASSLESPLAGTSKADTQYF
cdr3_nt: TGTGCCAGCAGCTTAGAATCGCCTCTGGCAGGGACCTCTAAAGCAGATACGCAGTATTTT

j_call: TRBJ2-7
clone_size: many
v_call: TRBV27
d_call: TRBD1
cdr3_aa: CASTRQGLDEQYF
cdr3_nt: TGTGCCAGCACGAGACAGGGGCTCGACGAGCAGTACTTC

j_call: TRBJ1-2
clone_size: many
v_call: TRBV5-1
d_call: -
cdr3_aa: CASSGPSENYGYTF
cdr3_nt: TGCGCCAGCAGCGGCCCCTCGGAGAACTATGGCTACACCTTC

j_call: TRBJ2-5
clone_size: many
v_call: TRBV5-1
d_call: -
cdr3_aa: CASSLGQLQETQYF
cdr3_nt: TGCGCCAGCAGCTTAGGACAGCTCCAAGAGACCCAGTACTTC

j_call: TRBJ1-5
clone_size: -
v_call: TRBV6-5
d_call: -
cdr3_aa: CASSRRSGSNQPQHF
cdr3_nt: TGTGCCAGCAGTCGTAGGTCGGGGAGCAATCAGCCCCAGCATTTT

j_call: TRBJ2-7
clone_size: many
v_call: TRBV6-5
d_call: -
cdr3_aa: CASTTGPRSYEQYF
cdr3_nt: TGTGCCAGCACCACCGGGCCCCGATCCTACGAGCAGTACTTC

j_call: TRBJ2-7
clone_size: many
v_call: TRBV5-1
d_call: TRBD1
cdr3_aa: CASSPGQVYGEQYF
cdr3_nt: TGCGCCAGCAGCCCCGGACAGGTTTACGGCGAGCAGTACTTC

j_call: TRBJ1-5
clone_size: many
v_call: TRBV5-1
d_call: -
cdr3_aa: CASSPAPGSNQPQHF
cdr3_nt: TGCGCCAGCAGTCCTGCACCGGGAAGCAATCAGCCCCAGCATTTT

j_call: TRBJ2-2
clone_size: many
v_call: TRBV5-6
d_call: TRBD1
cdr3_aa: CASSLRDRGTGELFF
cdr3_nt: TGTGCCAGCAGCCTCCGGGACAGGGGCACCGGGGAGCTGTTTTTT

j_call: TRBJ2-4
clone_size: many
v_call: TRBV5-1
d_call: -
cdr3_aa: CASSPAAGLGFRKNIQYF
cdr3_nt: TGCGCCAGCAGCCCTGCGGCGGGGTTAGGTTTTAGAAAAAACATTCAGTACTTC

j_call: TRBJ2-2
clone_size: many
v_call: TRBV3-1
d_call: TRBD2
cdr3_aa: CASSQPGLAENTGELFF
cdr3_nt: TGTGCCAGCAGCCAACCCGGACTAGCGGAGAACACCGGGGAGCTGTTTTTT

j_call: TRBJ1-6
clone_size: few
v_call: TRBV20-1
d_call: -
cdr3_aa: CSARGGEAYNSPLHF
cdr3_nt: TGCAGTGCCCGGGGGGGGGAGGCCTATAATTCACCCCTCCACTTT

j_call: TRBJ2-5
clone_size: many
v_call: TRBV20-1
d_call: -
cdr3_aa: CSARAGQETQYF
cdr3_nt: TGCAGTGCTAGAGCTGGACAAGAGACCCAGTACTTC

j_call: TRBJ2-1
clone_size: many
v_call: TRBV5-1
d_call: -
cdr3_aa: CASSLGNNEQFF
cdr3_nt: TGCGCCAGCAGCTTGGGAAACAATGAGCAGTTCTTC

j_call: TRBJ2-3
clone_size: many
v_call: TRBV6-2/TRBV6-3
d_call: -
cdr3_aa: CASISRSTWDTQYF
cdr3_nt: TGTGCCAGCATCTCGCGAAGTACTTGGGATACGCAGTATTTT

j_call: TRBJ1-2
clone_size: many
v_call: TRBV5-1
d_call: -
cdr3_aa: CASSLAPGQMYGYTF
cdr3_nt: TGCGCCAGCAGCTTGGCTCCCGGGCAGATGTATGGCTACACCTTC

j_call: TRBJ2-1
clone_size: many
v_call: TRBV27
d_call: -
cdr3_aa: CASSSSPTGSQQFF
cdr3_nt: TGTGCCAGCAGTTCCTCCCCCACAGGGAGCCAGCAGTTCTTC